Described below is a single T cell receptor (beta chain) sequence and its context. What it binds is unknown. This CDR3 fails to terminate in the conserved phenylalanine or tryptophan, so it likely reflects a read error. These data originate in a study of blood T cells in healthy people across ages. Study conclusions and caveats: TCR beta diversity correlated strongly with naive T cell percentage.

With a J-beta primer mix and a sample-barcoded 5' primer, a second PCR ran roughly 6 to 12 cycles. TCRdb fed the 5' RACE reads into MiXCR, producing one record per CDR3 protein. The sample lists 550,000 to 800,000 distinct CDR3 sequences; around 21% were seen once. The ends lost 6 bases at V and 8 bases at J; junction bases unmatched: 7. The germline CDR1 and CDR2 sequences are MNHNY and SVGAGI (reference sequence). The CDR3 runs to 13 residues. Sequencing was carried out using blood. The rearrangement uses TRBV6-6 and TRBJ2-1; 7 bases are a match to TRBD2. This TCR was recovered from a man between 65 and 80 years old in good health. The CDR3 loop is CASRRLAGYEQFL. CDR3 bases: TGTGCCAGCAGAAGACTAGCAGGCTATGAGCAGTTCCTC.